This T cell receptor beta chain was obtained from a study of shared clonotypes between healthy human individuals. In germline, CDR1 is LNHNV, CDR2 YYDKDF (reference sequence). V gave up 2 bases and J gave up 6 bases; unmatched junction bases: 10. The CDR3 runs to 16 residues. The protocol was immunoSEQ multiplex PCR, while the TCRdb copy is restricted to in-frame clones and leaves out a portion. This sample carries 2.3 million or so clones, more than 80% of them seen once, and the ten largest clones take about 0.39%. The chain uses TRBV15 and TRBJ2-3; TRBD1 agrees at 8 bases. The sample taken for sequencing was naive CD4+ T cells from PBMCs. Subset denoted: CD45RA+ positively selected. The sequence was obtained from a man between 18 and 35 years old in good health. Some clones in this sample may be carry-over from other donors' samples. The CDR3 DNA reads TGTGCCACCAGCAGATTACAGGGGGGCTGGGGGGATACGCAGTATTTT. This translates into CATSRLQGGWGDTQYF.